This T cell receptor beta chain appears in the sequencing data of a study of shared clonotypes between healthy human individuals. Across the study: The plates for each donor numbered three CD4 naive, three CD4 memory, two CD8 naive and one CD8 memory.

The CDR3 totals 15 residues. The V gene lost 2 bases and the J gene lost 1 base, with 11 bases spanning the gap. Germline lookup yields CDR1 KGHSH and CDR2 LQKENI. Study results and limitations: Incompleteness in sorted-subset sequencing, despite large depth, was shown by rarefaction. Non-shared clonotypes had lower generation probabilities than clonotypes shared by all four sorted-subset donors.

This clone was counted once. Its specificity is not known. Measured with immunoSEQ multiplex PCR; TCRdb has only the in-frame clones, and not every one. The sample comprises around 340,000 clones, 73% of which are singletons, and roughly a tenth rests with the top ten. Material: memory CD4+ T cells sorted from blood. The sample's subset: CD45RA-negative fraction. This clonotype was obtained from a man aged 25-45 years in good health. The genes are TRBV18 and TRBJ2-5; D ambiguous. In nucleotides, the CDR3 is TGTGCCAGCTCACCATACAGATCGACCCAAGAGACCCAGTACTTC. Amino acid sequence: CASSPYRSTQETQYF.